This TCR beta chain emerged from a study of blood T cell repertoires in COVID-19. Looking at the study overall: Spain, Italy and the United States supplied samples that represented acute and convalescent COVID-19. The cDNA or gDNA used as material had been derived from T cells, B-cell-depleted T cells, or PBMCs.

Original processing methods: Estimates of nucleated cell counts were drawn from the amplification of reference gene primers. Clones were read by immunoSEQ multiplex PCR, and TCRdb kept only the in-frame ones, dropping some. That table gives V, J and clone size, and the DNA gave D and trimming. Of hundreds of thousands of clones in the sample, approximately 85% were seen once. Germline CDR1 is LGHNT and CDR2 is FRNRAP. The CDR3 length is 12 residues. Trimming stripped 6 bases from V and 7 bases from J, with 12 bases between. The clonotype originates from a man in his fifties or sixties with active or convalescent COVID-19. The gene calls are TRBV12-5 and TRBJ1-1, with D tentatively TRBD1 (5 bases). Material: peripheral blood. CDR3 nucleotides: TGTGCTAGTGGGGGGAGGGACGGTGAAGCTTTCTTT. Encoded protein: CASGGRDGEAFF.